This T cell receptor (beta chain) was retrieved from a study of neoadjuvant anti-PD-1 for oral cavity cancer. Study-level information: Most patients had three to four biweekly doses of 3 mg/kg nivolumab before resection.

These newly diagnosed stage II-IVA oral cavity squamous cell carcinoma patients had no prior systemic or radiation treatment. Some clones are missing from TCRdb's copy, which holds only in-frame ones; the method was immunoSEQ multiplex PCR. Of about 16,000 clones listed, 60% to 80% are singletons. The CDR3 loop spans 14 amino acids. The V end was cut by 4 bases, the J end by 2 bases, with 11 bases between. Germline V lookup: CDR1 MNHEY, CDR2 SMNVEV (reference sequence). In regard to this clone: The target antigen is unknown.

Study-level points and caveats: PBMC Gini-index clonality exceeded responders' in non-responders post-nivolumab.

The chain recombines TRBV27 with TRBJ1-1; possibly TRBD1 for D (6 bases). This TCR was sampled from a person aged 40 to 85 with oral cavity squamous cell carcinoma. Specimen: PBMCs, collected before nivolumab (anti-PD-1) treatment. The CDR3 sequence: CASSSNRDNTEAFF. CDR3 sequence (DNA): TGTGCCAGCAGTTCCAACAGGGACAACACTGAAGCTTTCTTT.